This entry features one TCR beta chain sequence. The antigen remains undetermined. Time point specified: baseline pretreatment blood. Treatment noted: 15 Gy SBRT to primary tumor, nephrectomy 4 weeks later. The tumor was a clear cell renal cell carcinoma. These data belong to a study of radiation and T cells in renal cell carcinoma. Study-wide context: Nephrectomy followed 15 Gy stereotactic body radiation by 4 weeks. Overall study results and limits: Pretreatment tumor biopsies were lacking, so baseline clonotypes are unknown. From baseline, blood top tumor clonotypes peaked at 2 weeks post-radiation.

TCRdb's copy holds only in-frame clones and misses some; the assay was immunoSEQ multiplex PCR. Of tens of thousands of clones in the sample, 82% were seen once. This CDR3 region has 12 residues. V lost 5 bases and J 10 bases, leaving 12 bases between the germline ends. Germline V CDR1 and CDR2: PRHDT, FYEKMQ (reference sequence). The sequence was collected from a man in his fifties or sixties with renal cell carcinoma. V usage is TRBV13 and J usage is TRBJ2-1; no definite D call. The sample here was blood, taken from a patient whose treatment included radiotherapy and nephrectomy. The CDR3: CASSDGRTEQFF. In nucleotides, the CDR3 is TGTGCCAGCAGCGACGGGCGAACCGAGCAGTTCTTC.